This T cell receptor beta chain was identified during a study of OX40 agonist ivuxolimab in advanced cancers. At the level of the study: Prior therapy, whether anti-PD-1, anti-PD-L1 or anti-CTLA-4, was allowed, and about 40% had some.

The CDR3 runs 14 residues. Trimming removed 0 bases at V and 7 bases at J, with 14 bases between. From germline, CDR1 is SGHRS and CDR2 YFSETQ. Findings and limits, study-wide: Some patients who did not respond also had low normalized T-cell clonal expansion.

The repertoire was sequenced with immunoSEQ multiplex PCR; TCRdb's copy has only in-frame clones and lacks some. The data contain roughly 53,000 clones, about 88% of them seen just once; the ten biggest clones take up about 1.6%. Note on this clone: Its specificity is unknown.

The origin of this receptor is an adult with an advanced solid tumor such as melanoma, head and neck, liver or kidney cancer. The sequences come from CD4+ or CD8+ T cells sorted from blood, collected in a trial of the OX40 agonist ivuxolimab. The rearrangement links TRBV5-1 to TRBJ2-7; maybe TRBD1 (6 bases). CDR3 nucleotides: TGCGCCAGCAGCTTGGTTACAGGGTATAATGAGCAGTACTTC. Amino acids: CASSLVTGYNEQYF.